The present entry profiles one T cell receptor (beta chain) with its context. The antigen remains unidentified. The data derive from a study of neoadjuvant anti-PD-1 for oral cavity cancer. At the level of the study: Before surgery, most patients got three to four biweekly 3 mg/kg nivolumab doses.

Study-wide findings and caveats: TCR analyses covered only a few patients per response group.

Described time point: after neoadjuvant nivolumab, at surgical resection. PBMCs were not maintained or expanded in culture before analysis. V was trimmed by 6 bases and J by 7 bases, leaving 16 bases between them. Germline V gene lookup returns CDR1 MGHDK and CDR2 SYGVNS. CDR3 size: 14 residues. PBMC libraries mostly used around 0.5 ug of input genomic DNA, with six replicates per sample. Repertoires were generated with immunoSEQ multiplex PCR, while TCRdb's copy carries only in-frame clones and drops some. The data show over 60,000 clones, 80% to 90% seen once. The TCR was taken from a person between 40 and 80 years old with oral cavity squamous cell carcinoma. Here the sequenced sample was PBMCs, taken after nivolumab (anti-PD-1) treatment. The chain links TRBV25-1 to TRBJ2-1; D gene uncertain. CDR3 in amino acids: CASSNLGSLNEQFF. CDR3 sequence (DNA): TGTGCCAGCAGCAACCTCGGGTCGTTAAATGAGCAGTTCTTC.